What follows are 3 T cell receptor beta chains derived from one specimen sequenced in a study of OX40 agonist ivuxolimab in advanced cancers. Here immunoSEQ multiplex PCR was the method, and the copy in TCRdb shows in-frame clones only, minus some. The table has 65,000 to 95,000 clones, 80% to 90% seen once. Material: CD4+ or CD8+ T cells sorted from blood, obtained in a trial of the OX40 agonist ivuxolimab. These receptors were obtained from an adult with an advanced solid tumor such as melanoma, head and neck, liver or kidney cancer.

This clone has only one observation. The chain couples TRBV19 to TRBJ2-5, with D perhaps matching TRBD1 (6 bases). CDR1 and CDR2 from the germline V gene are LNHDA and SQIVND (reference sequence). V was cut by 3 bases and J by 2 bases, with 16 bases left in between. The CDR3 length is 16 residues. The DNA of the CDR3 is TGTGCCAGTAGTATCTTCCACAGGGCAGGACAAGAGACCCAGTACTTC. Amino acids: CASSIFHRAGQETQYF. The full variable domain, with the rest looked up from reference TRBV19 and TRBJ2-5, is DGGITQSPKYLFRKEGQNVTLSCEQNLNHDAMYWYRQDPGQGLRLIYYSQIVNDFQKGDIAEGYSVSREKKESFPLTVTSAQKNPTAFYLCASSIFHRAGQETQYFGPGTRLLVL.

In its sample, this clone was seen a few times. The CDR3 coding sequence is TGCGCCAGCAGCCCCAGGACAGCTGACACTGAAGCTTTCTTT. Translation gives CASSPRTADTEAFF. This chain joins TRBV5-1 and TRBJ1-1; TRBD1 is a possible D gene (6 bases). Between the trimmed V and J ends, which lost 4 bases and 3 bases, there was a span of 13 bases. This CDR3 is built from 14 residues. Per germline, CDR1 SGHRS and CDR2 YFSETQ.

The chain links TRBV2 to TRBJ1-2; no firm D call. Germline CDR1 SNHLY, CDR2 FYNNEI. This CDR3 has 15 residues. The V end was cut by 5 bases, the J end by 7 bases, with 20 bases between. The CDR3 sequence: CASSPRRGQPGGYTF. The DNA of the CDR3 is TGTGCCAGCAGTCCCCGACGAGGGCAGCCTGGTGGCTACACCTTC.